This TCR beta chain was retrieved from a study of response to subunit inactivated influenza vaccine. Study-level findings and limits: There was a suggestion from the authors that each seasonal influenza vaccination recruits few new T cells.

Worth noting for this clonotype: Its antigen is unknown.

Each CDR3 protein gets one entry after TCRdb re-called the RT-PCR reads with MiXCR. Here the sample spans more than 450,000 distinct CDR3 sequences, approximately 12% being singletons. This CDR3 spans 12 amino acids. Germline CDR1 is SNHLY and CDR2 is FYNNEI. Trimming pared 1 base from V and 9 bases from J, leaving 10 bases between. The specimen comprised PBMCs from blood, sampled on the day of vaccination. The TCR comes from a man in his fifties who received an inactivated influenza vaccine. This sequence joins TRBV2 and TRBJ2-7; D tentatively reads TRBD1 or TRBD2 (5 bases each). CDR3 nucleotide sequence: TGTGCCAGCAGTGAAGGGGGGTATCGGCAGTACTTC. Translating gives CASSEGGYRQYF.